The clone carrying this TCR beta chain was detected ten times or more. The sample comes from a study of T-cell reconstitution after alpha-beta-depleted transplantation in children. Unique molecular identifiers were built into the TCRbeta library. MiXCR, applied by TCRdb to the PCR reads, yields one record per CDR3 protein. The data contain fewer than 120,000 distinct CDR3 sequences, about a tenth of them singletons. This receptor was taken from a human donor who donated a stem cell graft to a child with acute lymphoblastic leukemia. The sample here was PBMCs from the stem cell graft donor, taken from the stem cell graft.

The CDR3 DNA sequence: TGTGCCAGCAGTTTCGCCGCCGGTGGGGAGCAGTACTTC. This gives the protein CASSFAAGGEQYF. The chain employs TRBV6-5 and TRBJ2-7; D ambiguous. CDR1 and CDR2 (germline): MNHEY, SVGAGI. CDR3 length equals 13 residues. V was cut by 4 bases and J by 7 bases, with 14 bases left in between.